This T cell receptor (beta chain) originates from a study of T-cell memory formation after mild COVID-19. Study-wide results and limits: Day 37-peaking second-wave clones had unconfirmed SARS-CoV-2 specificity.

TCRdb reprocessed the 5' RACE reads with MiXCR, giving one entry per CDR3 protein. The sample holds over 300,000 distinct CDR3 sequences, approximately 22% seen once. This clonotype has a handful of counts. The antigen remains undetermined. V was clipped by 3 bases and J by 6 bases, with 15 bases between them. The length of the CDR3 is 14 residues. Germline CDR1 SGHRS, CDR2 YFSETQ. The sequencing sample was made of PBMCs or a T cell subset sorted from them (not recorded which). The clonotype comes from a man younger than 35 who had mild COVID-19 (a few samples of this study predate the infection). Cell type and time point are not known. The V and J genes are TRBV5-1 and TRBJ1-1, with unresolved D. As DNA, the CDR3 is TGCGCCAGCAGCTATAGACCAGGAGGCCCTGAAGCTTTCTTT. Amino acids: CASSYRPGGPEAFF.